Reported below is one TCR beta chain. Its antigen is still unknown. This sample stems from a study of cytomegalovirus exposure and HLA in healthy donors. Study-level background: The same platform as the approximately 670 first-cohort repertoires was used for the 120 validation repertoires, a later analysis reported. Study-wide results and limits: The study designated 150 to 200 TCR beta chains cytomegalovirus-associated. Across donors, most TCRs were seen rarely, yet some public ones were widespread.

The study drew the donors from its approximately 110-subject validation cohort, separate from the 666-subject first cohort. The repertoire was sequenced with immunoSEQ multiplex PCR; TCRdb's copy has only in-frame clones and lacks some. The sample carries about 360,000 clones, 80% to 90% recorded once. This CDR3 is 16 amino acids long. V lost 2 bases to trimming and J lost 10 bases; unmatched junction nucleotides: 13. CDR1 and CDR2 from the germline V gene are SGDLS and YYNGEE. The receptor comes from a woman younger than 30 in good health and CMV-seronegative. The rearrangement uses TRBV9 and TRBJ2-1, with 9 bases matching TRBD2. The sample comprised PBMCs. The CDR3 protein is CASSVTGTSYSREQFF. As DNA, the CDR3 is TGTGCCAGCAGCGTTACCGGGACTAGCTATTCTAGGGAGCAGTTCTTC.